This section outlines one T cell receptor beta chain sequence together with its context. The germline V and J ends were trimmed by 5 bases and 2 bases, with 10 bases remaining between them. The germline CDR1 and CDR2 sequences are MDHEN and SYDVKM. The CDR3 covers 15 residues. Original analysis: Amplified reference gene primers provided the basis for estimating nucleated cell counts. Only in-frame clones appear in the TCRdb table, and some are missing; sequencing was by immunoSEQ multiplex PCR. V, J and clone size derive from that table, while D and trimming were established from the DNA sequence. The sample contains about 180,000 clones, approximately 80% of which appear only once. The data were taken from a study of blood T cell repertoires in COVID-19.

The V call is TRBV28, the J call TRBJ2-6; D perhaps matches TRBD1 (7 bases). The receptor was derived from a man between 60 and 75 years old who had been exposed to COVID-19. Sequencing used PBMCs or T cells enriched from blood (not recorded which). CDR3 nucleotide sequence: TGTGCCAGCAGTGGAGGGGGCGCTGGGGCCAACGTCCTGACTTTC. Its translation: CASSGGGAGANVLTF.